These 27 T cell receptor beta chains were sequenced from one sample in a study of T cell responses to AZD1222 COVID-19 vaccine. The protocol was immunoSEQ multiplex PCR, while the TCRdb copy is restricted to in-frame clones and leaves out a portion. The sample has some 200,000 clones; over 85% are singletons. Sequenced material: peripheral blood, taken 28 days after the second AZD1222 dose. These receptors originate from an adult who received the AZD1222 COVID-19 vaccine.

The chain joins TRBV11-2 to TRBJ1-2, with 7 nucleotides matching TRBD1. Unmatched junction bases numbered 9, after V lost 1 base and J lost 4 bases. CDR1 and CDR2 from the germline V gene are SGHAT and FQNNGV. The CDR3 has 16 amino acids. This CDR3 reads CASSLVIHRGGYGYTF. CDR3 nucleotides: TGTGCCAGCAGCTTAGTAATTCACAGGGGTGGCTATGGCTACACCTTC.

The chain is built from TRBV30 and TRBJ2-5; no definite D call. Deletions cut 2 bases from V and 2 bases from J, with 12 bases between. The germline CDR1 and CDR2 sequences are GTSNPN and SVGIG (reference sequence). The CDR3 consists of 14 residues. The CDR3 DNA reads as TGTGCCTGGAGTCCCGGGCCAGTTCAAGAGACCCAGTACTTC. This sequence encodes CAWSPGPVQETQYF.

The chain recombines TRBV29-1 with TRBJ1-3; no clear D gene. Deletions cut 7 bases from V and 0 bases from J, with 13 bases between. The CDR3 contains 14 residues. Germline loops: CDR1 SQVTM, CDR2 ANQGSEA. The CDR3: CSARTDFSGNTIYF. The CDR3 DNA follows: TGCAGCGCCCGGACGGACTTCTCTGGAAACACCATATATTTT.

V is TRBV7-9 and J is TRBJ1-6; a possible D gene is TRBD1 (5 bases). V lost 6 bases to trimming and J lost 10 bases, with 13 bases between them. This CDR3 comprises 13 residues. CDR1 SEHNR and CDR2 FQNEAQ come from the germline V gene (reference sequence). CDR3 residues: CASSPGTVSPLHF. The DNA of the CDR3 is TGTGCCAGCAGTCCCGGGACTGTATCACCCCTCCACTTT.

The chain links TRBV9 to TRBJ2-3; 9 positions match TRBD2. The CDR3 contains 20 residues. Germline CDR1 SGDLS, CDR2 YYNGEE. J gave up 6 bases and V 0 bases, and 20 bases lay outside the gene matches. CDR3 coding DNA: TGTGCCAGCAGCGTAGAAATGCTTGGCGGGGGGGCCGGTAGAGGCGATACGCAGTATTTT. Translating gives CASSVEMLGGGAGRGDTQYF. Full variable domain (rest looked up from reference TRBV9 and TRBJ2-3): DSGVTQTPKHLITATGQRVTLRCSPRSGDLSVYWYQQSLDQGLQFLIQYYNGEERAKGNILERFSAQQFPDLHSELNLSSLELGDSALYFCASSVEMLGGGAGRGDTQYFGPGTRLTVL.

This rearrangement joins TRBV7-9 to TRBJ1-2, with a possible D match to TRBD1 (6 bases). Trimming removed 3 bases at V and 5 bases at J, with 13 bases between. The CDR3 extends over 14 amino acids. Germline CDR1 is SEHNR and CDR2 is FQNEAQ (reference sequence). The CDR3 DNA reads as TGTGCCAGCAGCTTTTGGCAGGGGACATATGGCTACACCTTC. Amino acids: CASSFWQGTYGYTF.

The V call is TRBV6-1, the J call TRBJ2-1; D might be TRBD2 (7 bases). The ends were cut back, 1 base at V and 10 bases at J, with 23 bases in the middle. The CDR3 extends over 17 amino acids. CDR1 is MNHNS, CDR2 SASEGT, per germline. CDR3 sequence: CASSEEKFWGGRGEQFF. The CDR3 coding sequence is TGTGCCAGCAGTGAAGAGAAATTTTGGGGGGGCCGGGGAGAGCAGTTCTTC.

V usage is TRBV3-1 (or the pseudogene TRBV3-2) and J usage is TRBJ2-1; 8 bases agree with TRBD2. V shed 3 bases and J 8 bases; nucleotides not matched to a gene: 15. The CDR3 covers 17 residues. Per the germline V gene, CDR1 is LGHDT and CDR2 is YNNKEL (reference sequence). The CDR3 is CASSHAWRTSMGDEQFF. The CDR3 DNA reads TGTGCCAGCAGCCATGCCTGGAGGACTAGCATGGGCGATGAGCAGTTCTTC.

This chain links TRBV21-1 with TRBJ1-1; the table gives TRBD1 as D, unverified against the DNA. TRBV21-1 is marked as a pseudogene. This CDR3 region has 16 residues. The chain's CDR3 is CASSKAPGQGNTEAFF. The CDR3, as DNA: TGTGCCAGCAGCAAGGCGCCGGGACAGGGAAACACTGAAGCTTTCTTT.

A word on this clone: The junction and the germline gene differ at one end; a read error may be behind it. The CDR3 spells CASSLDRYTEAFF. CDR3 DNA: TGTGCCAGCAGTTTAGATCGGTACACTGAAGCTTTCTTT. The genes are TRBV11-3 and TRBJ1-1; no reliable D call. The CDR3 has 13 amino acids. Germline lookup yields CDR1 SGHNT and CDR2 YENEEA.

The chain uses TRBV24-1 and TRBJ1-3, with unresolved D. The CDR3 spans 12 residues. Germline V gives CDR1 KGHDR, CDR2 SFDVKD. V gave up 2 bases and J gave up 9 bases, with 7 bases separating them. The CDR3 DNA follows: TGTGCCACCAGTGATTCCGGGCGCACCATATATTTT. The encoded protein is CATSDSGRTIYF.

The chain links TRBV15 to TRBJ1-5; TRBD1 matches 12 bases. CDR1 is LNHNV, CDR2 YYDKDF, per germline (reference sequence). The ends lost 0 bases at V and 6 bases at J; junction bases unmatched: 6. The CDR3 spans 17 residues. DNA for the CDR3: TGTGCCACCAGCAGAGATAGGGGACAGGGGGCCGGTCAGCCCCAGCATTTT. It specifies CATSRDRGQGAGQPQHF.

J is TRBJ2-7 and V is TRBV19, with D hard to call. V was clipped by 0 bases and J by 5 bases, with 17 bases between them. CDR1 is LNHDA, CDR2 SQIVND, per germline (reference sequence). This CDR3 contains 16 residues. The CDR3 nucleotides are TGTGCCAGTAGTATAGATTCGGGCCGGGTCAAAGACGAGCAGTACTTC. This codes for CASSIDSGRVKDEQYF.

V is TRBV6-6 and J is TRBJ2-7; a possible D gene is TRBD1 (5 bases). V lost 5 bases and J lost 7, with 21 bases in between. This CDR3 comprises 15 residues. Germline loops: CDR1 MNHNY, CDR2 SVGAGI (reference sequence). This CDR3 is CASSQTTGQGLEQYF. CDR3 DNA: TGTGCCAGCAGTCAAACCACGGGTCAGGGTCTTGAGCAGTACTTC.

V is TRBV6-2 or TRBV6-3 and J is TRBJ1-2, with 7 nucleotides matching TRBD1. The CDR3 spans 14 residues. Germline V gene sequence: CDR1 MNHEY, CDR2 SVGEGT. V was pared by 0 bases and J by 8 bases, with 6 bases of the junction left unmatched. CDR3 residues: CASSYSGQSTGYTF. DNA of the CDR3: TGTGCCAGCAGTTACTCGGGACAGTCAACGGGCTACACCTTC.

V gene TRBV7-3 combines with J gene TRBJ1-1, with TRBD1 matching 11 bases. Trimming cost V 5 bases and J 5 bases; bases outside gene matches: 10. CDR3 length: 16 amino acids. In germline, CDR1 is SGHTA, CDR2 FQGTGA. The CDR3 spells CASSPRGTGGQTEAFF. The CDR3, as DNA: TGTGCCAGCAGCCCAAGGGGGACAGGGGGACAAACTGAAGCTTTCTTT.

The chain's CDR3 is CASSSTKGRGNYGYTF. The DNA for the CDR3 is TGTGCCAGCAGCTCCACCAAGGGAAGAGGAAACTATGGCTACACCTTC. The V gene is TRBV9, the J gene TRBJ1-2, with no clear D. Germline CDR1 and CDR2: SGDLS and YYNGEE. The CDR3 length is 16 residues. V was shortened by 4 bases and J by 2 bases, with 18 bases between the two germline ends. Full variable domain (outside the CDR3, taken from reference TRBV9 and TRBJ1-2): DSGVTQTPKHLITATGQRVTLRCSPRSGDLSVYWYQQSLDQGLQFLIQYYNGEERAKGNILERFSAQQFPDLHSELNLSSLELGDSALYFCASSSTKGRGNYGYTFGSGTRLTVV.

The chain couples TRBV3-1 (or the pseudogene TRBV3-2) to TRBJ1-3; possibly TRBD1 for D (6 bases). V was pared by 1 base and J by 2 bases, with 15 bases between. From germline, CDR1 is LGHDT and CDR2 YNNKEL (reference sequence). The CDR3 is 17 amino acids. CDR3 residues: CASSQGPGAGTGNTIYF. The CDR3 DNA reads TGTGCCAGCAGCCAAGGGCCGGGGGCAGGGACTGGAAACACCATATATTTT.

The rearrangement uses TRBV6-2 or TRBV6-3 and TRBJ1-5; D gene uncertain. V lost 2 bases to trimming and J lost 3 bases, with 11 bases between them. This CDR3 is built from 15 residues. CDR1 is MNHEY and CDR2 is SVGEGT in the germline V gene. Here the CDR3 reads CASSYGQTYNQPQHF. Written as DNA, the CDR3 is TGTGCCAGCAGTTACGGTCAGACTTACAATCAGCCCCAGCATTTT.

The gene calls are TRBV15 and TRBJ2-5; 9 bases are shared with TRBD2. Germline assignment: CDR1 LNHNV and CDR2 YYDKDF (reference sequence). J gave up 1 base and V 4 bases, and 10 bases lay outside the gene matches. CDR3 size: 17 residues. The CDR3 is CATSNLAGPLSQETQYF. In nucleotides, the CDR3 is TGTGCCACCAGCAATCTAGCGGGGCCATTAAGCCAAGAGACCCAGTACTTC.

The chain employs TRBV28 and TRBJ1-2, with D unclear. CDR1 and CDR2 from the germline V gene are MDHEN and SYDVKM. V was shortened by 4 bases and J by 8 bases, with 11 bases between the two germline ends. There are 12 residues in the CDR3. CDR3 protein: CASSSGISGYTF. The CDR3 coding sequence is TGTGCCAGCAGTTCCGGGATCTCGGGCTACACCTTC.

This chain connects TRBV5-4 to TRBJ2-2; 8 nucleotides align to TRBD2. Germline loops: CDR1 SGHNT, CDR2 YYREEE (reference sequence). With V trimmed by 4 bases and J by 7 bases, 12 bases remained unmatched. This CDR3 has 16 residues. The CDR3, as DNA: TGTGCCAGCAGCCGTGTAAGCGGGGGCGGTAACGGGGAGCTGTTTTTT. As protein: CASSRVSGGGNGELFF.

This clone was seen a single time. The rearrangement joins TRBV27 to TRBJ2-1, with 8 bases fitting TRBD1. The CDR3 is 15 amino acids. The V segment lost 2 bases and the J segment 2 bases; nucleotides outside the gene matches: 2. The V gene's germline CDR1 is MNHEY and CDR2 SMNVEV (reference sequence). DNA for the CDR3: TGTGCCAGCAGTTTAAGGACAGGGCCCTACAATGAGCAGTTCTTC. This encodes CASSLRTGPYNEQFF.

The chain is built from TRBV11-2 and TRBJ1-2; tentative D call: TRBD1 (5 bases). Trimming pared 3 bases from V and 4 bases from J, leaving 9 bases between. This CDR3 comprises 13 residues. The germline gives CDR1 SGHAT, CDR2 FQNNGV. Here the CDR3 reads CASSLTAVYGYTF. The CDR3 DNA is TGTGCCAGCAGCTTGACAGCGGTCTATGGCTACACCTTC. The whole variable domain, filled in from reference TRBV11-2 and TRBJ1-2, reads EAGVAQSPRYKIIEKRQSVAFWCNPISGHATLYWYQQILGQGPKLLIQFQNNGVVDDSQLPKDRFSAERLKGVDSTLKIQPAKLEDSAVYLCASSLTAVYGYTFGSGTRLTVV.

The chain uses TRBV27 and TRBJ1-6; unclear D gene. CDR3 length: 16 amino acids. CDR1 MNHEY and CDR2 SMNVEV come from the germline V gene (reference sequence). The ends were cut back, 1 base at V and 5 bases at J, with 12 bases in the middle. CDR3 sequence reads: CASSLFKGNHNSPLHF. The CDR3 nucleotides are TGTGCCAGCAGTTTATTTAAGGGAAACCATAATTCACCCCTCCACTTT.

The V and J genes are TRBV11-2 and TRBJ1-5; D possibly corresponds to TRBD1 (5 bases). The CDR3 loop spans 15 amino acids. V lost 5 bases, J lost 3 bases, and 14 bases lay in between. In germline, CDR1 is SGHAT, CDR2 FQNNGV. CDR3 nucleotides: TGTGCCAGCAGCCTCCAGGGCAGGATCAATCAGCCCCAGCATTTT. Protein: CASSLQGRINQPQHF.

The chain combines TRBV11-2 with TRBJ2-2, with 7 bases matching TRBD1. In germline, CDR1 is SGHAT, CDR2 FQNNGV. The junction had 11 bases not matched to a gene; V was cut back by 5 bases and J by 5 bases. The CDR3 spans 16 residues. CDR3 loop: CASSGGTALGTGELFF. The CDR3 coding sequence is TGTGCCAGCAGCGGTGGGACAGCCCTAGGTACCGGGGAGCTGTTTTTT. The full variable domain, completed using reference TRBV11-2 and TRBJ2-2, is EAGVAQSPRYKIIEKRQSVAFWCNPISGHATLYWYQQILGQGPKLLIQFQNNGVVDDSQLPKDRFSAERLKGVDSTLKIQPAKLEDSAVYLCASSGGTALGTGELFFGEGSRLTVL.